These T cell receptor beta chains were read from a single sample in a study of beta chain features in type 1 diabetes. Sequencing was performed with immunoSEQ multiplex PCR; in TCRdb, only in-frame clones are kept and a portion is missing. This table holds tens of thousands of clones, approximately 72% found once. The sample consisted of Tregs from blood. The receptors shown here come from a woman aged 18 to 35 with type 1 diabetes. The CDR3 runs from the conserved cysteine through the conserved F or W. The D gene is left open where the match is weak. Some rows have no size entry. The others give once, few or many, or a class for an expanded clone.

size: once; J: TRBJ1-1; V: TRBV2; D: TRBD1; CDR3: CASSEVDRGVAFF; DNA: TGTGCCAGCAGTGAAGTGGACAGGGGGGTAGCTTTCTTT
size: few; J: TRBJ1-2; V: TRBV10-3; D: .; CDR3: CAISRGAPPGGRGYTF; DNA: TGTGCCATCAGTAGAGGGGCTCCCCCCGGGGGTAGAGGCTACACCTTC
size: .; J: TRBJ2-4; V: TRBV2; D: .; CDR3: CASSGDRNLAKNIQYF; DNA: TGTGCCAGCAGCGGTGACAGGAATTTAGCCAAAAACATTCAGTACTTC
size: .; J: TRBJ2-7; V: TRBV18; D: TRBD2; CDR3: CASSPSGGDYEQYF; DNA: TGTGCCAGCTCACCCAGCGGGGGGGACTACGAGCAGTACTTC
size: .; J: TRBJ1-2; V: TRBV11-2; D: .; CDR3: CASSLDRGYGYTF; DNA: TGTGCCAGCAGCTTAGACCGGGGCTATGGCTACACCTTC
size: .; J: TRBJ2-7; V: TRBV4-2; D: .; CDR3: CASSGTRWEQYF; DNA: TGTGCCAGCAGCGGGACTCGTTGGGAGCAGTACTTC
size: .; J: TRBJ2-3; V: TRBV14; D: .; CDR3: CASSQVRGYGDTQYF; DNA: TGTGCCAGCAGCCAAGTCCGGGGATATGGAGATACGCAGTATTTT
size: .; J: TRBJ2-1; V: TRBV11-2; D: .; CDR3: CASSPERRWGQFF; DNA: TGTGCCAGCAGCCCGGAGCGGAGGTGGGGGCAGTTCTTC
size: .; J: TRBJ1-5; V: TRBV23-1; D: TRBD1; CDR3: CASSQGTGKRNSNQPQHF; DNA: TGCGCCAGCAGTCAAGGGACAGGGAAAAGGAATAGCAATCAGCCCCAGCATTTT
size: .; J: TRBJ2-1; V: TRBV28; D: TRBD2; CDR3: CASWGTMYNEQFF; DNA: TGTGCCAGCTGGGGGACTATGTATAATGAGCAGTTCTTC
size: .; J: TRBJ1-1; V: TRBV28; D: TRBD1; CDR3: CASSLDREDREAFF; DNA: TGTGCCAGCAGTCTGGACAGGGAGGACCGAGAAGCTTTCTTT
size: few; J: TRBJ2-5; V: TRBV29-1; D: TRBD1; CDR3: CSVGTGETQYF; DNA: TGCAGCGTTGGGACAGGGGAGACCCAGTACTTC
size: .; J: TRBJ2-5; V: TRBV28; D: TRBD1; CDR3: CASSESGQLKETQYF; DNA: TGTGCCAGCAGTGAATCGGGACAGCTTAAAGAGACCCAGTACTTC
size: .; J: TRBJ1-3; V: TRBV30; D: .; CDR3: CAWTRTYSSGNTIYF; DNA: TGTGCCTGGACCCGGACTTACAGCTCTGGAAACACCATATATTTT
size: .; J: TRBJ2-3; V: TRBV27; D: .; CDR3: CASSLKQGITDTQYF; DNA: TGTGCCAGCAGTTTAAAGCAGGGTATCACAGATACGCAGTATTTT
size: .; J: TRBJ2-3; V: TRBV7-2; D: .; CDR3: CASTSTDTQYF; DNA: TGTGCCAGCACTAGCACAGATACGCAGTATTTT
size: once; J: TRBJ2-3; V: TRBV10-3; D: .; CDR3: CAISESNSFADTQYF; DNA: TGTGCCATCAGTGAGTCTAATAGTTTCGCCGATACGCAGTATTTT
size: .; J: TRBJ1-4; V: TRBV7-9; D: .; CDR3: CATRTEAATNEKLFF; DNA: TGTGCCACCCGTACTGAGGCGGCGACTAATGAAAAACTGTTTTTT
size: .; J: TRBJ1-5; V: TRBV27; D: TRBD1; CDR3: CASSLYPGGSGNQPQHF; DNA: TGTGCCAGCAGTTTATACCCAGGGGGCAGCGGCAATCAGCCCCAGCATTTT
size: .; J: TRBJ2-1; V: TRBV5-4; D: .; CDR3: CASSLVVQSSYNEQFF; DNA: TGTGCCAGCAGCTTGGTAGTACAGAGCTCCTACAATGAGCAGTTCTTC
size: .; J: TRBJ2-3; V: TRBV15; D: .; CDR3: CATSRAISTGRVGDTQYF; DNA: TGTGCCACCAGCAGAGCCATCTCAACGGGCAGGGTGGGAGATACGCAGTATTTT
size: .; J: TRBJ2-6; V: TRBV5-1; D: .; CDR3: CASTRATVPSRANVLTF; DNA: TGCGCCAGCACCCGCGCCACAGTTCCTTCTAGGGCCAACGTCCTGACTTTC